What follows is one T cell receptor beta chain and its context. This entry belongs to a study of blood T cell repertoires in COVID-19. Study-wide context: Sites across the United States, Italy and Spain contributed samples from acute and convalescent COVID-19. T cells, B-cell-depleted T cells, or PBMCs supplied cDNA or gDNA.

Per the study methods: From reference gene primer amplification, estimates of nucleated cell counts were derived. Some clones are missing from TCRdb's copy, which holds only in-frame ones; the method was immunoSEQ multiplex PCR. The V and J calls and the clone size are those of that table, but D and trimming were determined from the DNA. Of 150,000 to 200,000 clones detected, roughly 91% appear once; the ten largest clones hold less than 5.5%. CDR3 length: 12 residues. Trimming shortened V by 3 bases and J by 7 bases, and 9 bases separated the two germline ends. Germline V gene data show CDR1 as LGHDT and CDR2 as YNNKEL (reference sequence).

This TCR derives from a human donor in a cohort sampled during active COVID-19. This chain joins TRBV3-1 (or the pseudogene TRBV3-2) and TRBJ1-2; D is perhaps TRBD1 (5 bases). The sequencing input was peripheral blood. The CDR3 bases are TGTGCCAGCAGCCAGGGCGGGGGTGGCTACACCTTC. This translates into CASSQGGGGYTF.